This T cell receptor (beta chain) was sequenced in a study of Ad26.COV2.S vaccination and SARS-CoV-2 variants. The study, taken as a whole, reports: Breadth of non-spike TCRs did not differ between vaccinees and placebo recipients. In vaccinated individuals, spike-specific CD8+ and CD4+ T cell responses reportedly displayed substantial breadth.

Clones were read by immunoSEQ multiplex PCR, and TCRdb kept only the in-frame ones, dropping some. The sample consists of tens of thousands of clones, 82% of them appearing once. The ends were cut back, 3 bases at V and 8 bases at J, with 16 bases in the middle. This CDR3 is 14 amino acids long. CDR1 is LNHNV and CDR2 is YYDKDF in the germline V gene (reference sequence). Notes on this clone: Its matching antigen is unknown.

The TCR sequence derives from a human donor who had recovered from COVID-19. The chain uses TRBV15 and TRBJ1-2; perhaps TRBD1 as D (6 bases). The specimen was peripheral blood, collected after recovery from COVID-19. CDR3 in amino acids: CATSRYREVEGYTF. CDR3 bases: TGTGCCACCAGCAGGTACAGGGAAGTAGAAGGCTACACCTTC.